This TCR beta chain was recorded in a study of blood T cell repertoires in COVID-19. Study-level information: Samples came from the United States, Italy and Spain, spanning acute and convalescent COVID-19. The cDNA or gDNA used as material had been derived from T cells, B-cell-depleted T cells, or PBMCs.

Authors' analysis steps: Amplified reference gene primers provided the basis for estimating nucleated cell counts. Libraries were prepared by immunoSEQ multiplex PCR; TCRdb keeps only in-frame clonotypes and omits some of them. That table furnishes V, J and clone size, whereas the DNA furnished D and trimming. In the table there are tens of thousands of clones, over 80% of which are singletons. Per germline, CDR1 SGHTA and CDR2 FQGNSA. The CDR3 is 14 amino acids. The V and J ends lost 5 bases and 8 bases respectively, with 18 bases between them. What was sequenced was peripheral blood. The rearrangement joins TRBV7-2 to TRBJ1-2; a weak D match, TRBD1 (5 bases). The receptor's source is a human donor in a cohort sampled during active COVID-19. The CDR3 DNA reads TGTGCCAGCAGCCCCCGCGGGGCTGGGTTCGGCTACACCTTC. Its protein is CASSPRGAGFGYTF.